This is a list of T cell receptor beta chains from one sample in a study of beta chain features in type 1 diabetes. Assay: immunoSEQ multiplex PCR; the TCRdb copy retains only in-frame clones and omits some. The sample carries some 410,000 clones, about an eighth recorded once. Sequencing input: naive CD4+ T cells from blood. The receptors were gathered from a woman in her late teens or twenties in good health. The CDR3 runs from the conserved cysteine through the conserved F or W. A D gene is named only where the DNA matches it firmly. The size entry is marked missing in some rows and otherwise reads once, few, many or a size class.

V	J	D	size	CDR3	DNA
TRBV14	TRBJ2-7	NA	NA	CASSQDRGVIYEQYF	TGTGCCAGCAGCCAAGATCGCGGGGTAATCTACGAGCAGTACTTC
TRBV25-1	TRBJ1-2	NA	NA	CASTRGSSFYGYTF	TGTGCCAGCACCAGGGGATCTTCCTTCTATGGCTACACCTTC
TRBV6-5	TRBJ2-5	NA	few	CASSYPFGAQYF	TGTGCCAGCAGTTACCCCTTCGGGGCCCAGTACTTC
TRBV4-2	TRBJ1-2	NA	NA	CASSQVNRESYGYTF	TGTGCCAGCAGCCAAGTGAACAGGGAGTCATATGGCTACACCTTC
TRBV20-1	TRBJ2-1	NA	NA	CRVPHNEQFF	TGCAGGGTGCCCCACAATGAGCAGTTCTTC
TRBV29-1	TRBJ2-3	NA	NA	CSVELWPRQAQDTQYF	TGCAGCGTTGAACTCTGGCCGAGACAGGCCCAAGATACGCAGTATTTT
TRBV7-2	TRBJ1-2	NA	NA	CASSPIGGGYGYTF	TGTGCCAGCAGCCCCATCGGGGGCGGTTATGGCTACACCTTC
TRBV21-1	TRBJ1-1	NA	few	CASRLKAGLNTEAFF	TGTGCCAGCAGACTGAAGGCAGGGCTGAACACTGAAGCTTTCTTT
TRBV5-4	TRBJ1-2	NA	few	CASRPTGKGYTF	TGTGCCAGCAGGCCTACAGGGAAGGGCTACACCTTC
TRBV7-3	TRBJ2-3	NA	NA	CASSLSFTDTQYF	TGTGCCAGCAGCTTAAGTTTCACAGATACGCAGTATTTT
TRBV15	TRBJ2-1	NA	NA	CATSRVRSSYNEQFF	TGTGCCACCAGCAGAGTTCGAAGCTCCTACAATGAGCAGTTCTTC
TRBV7-2	TRBJ1-3	NA	NA	CASSLAFANTIYF	TGTGCCAGCAGCTTAGCTTTCGCAAACACCATATATTTT
TRBV9	TRBJ2-3	NA	NA	CASSVENLGRTDTQYF	TGTGCCAGCAGCGTAGAAAATCTGGGGAGGACAGATACGCAGTATTTT
TRBV7-9	TRBJ2-2	TRBD2	NA	CASTPGGLATTGELFF	TGTGCCAGCACACCAGGTGGACTAGCTACCACCGGGGAGCTGTTTTTT
TRBV11-2	TRBJ2-7	NA	few	CASSLVSGVIDEQYF	TGTGCCAGCAGCTTAGTATCGGGAGTAATCGACGAGCAGTACTTC
TRBV5-4	TRBJ2-3	NA	NA	CASSAKEGDDTQYF	TGTGCCAGCAGCGCCAAGGAGGGGGACGATACGCAGTATTTT
TRBV29-1	TRBJ2-3	NA	few	CSVGRVLSPDTQYF	TGCAGCGTCGGCAGGGTTTTATCGCCAGATACGCAGTATTTT
TRBV5-1	TRBJ2-3	NA	few	CASSLDRSDTQYF	TGCGCCAGCAGCTTGGACAGATCAGATACGCAGTATTTT
TRBV7-3	TRBJ1-1	NA	NA	CASAVGGNTEAFF	TGTGCCAGCGCCGTAGGGGGGAACACTGAAGCTTTCTTT
TRBV28	TRBJ1-2	NA	NA	CASSALGSGDDGYTF	TGTGCCAGCAGTGCCTTGGGTTCAGGGGACGATGGCTACACCTTC
TRBV7-3	TRBJ2-1	TRBD2	NA	CASSFGLAGNNEQFF	TGTGCCAGCAGCTTTGGACTAGCGGGAAACAATGAGCAGTTCTTC
TRBV7-8	TRBJ2-1	NA	NA	CASTPGGGRNEQFF	TGTGCCAGCACCCCAGGCGGGGGCCGGAATGAGCAGTTCTTC
TRBV1	TRBJ2-5	NA	NA	CTSSQDSWKETQYF	TGCACCAGCAGCCAAGACTCCTGGAAAGAGACCCAGTACTTC
TRBV7-9	TRBJ2-5	NA	few	CALTGRGEETQYF	TGTGCCTTAACTGGCCGGGGAGAAGAGACCCAGTACTTC
TRBV29-1	TRBJ1-1	NA	NA	CSGRVQVNTEAFF	TGCAGCGGTAGGGTACAGGTGAACACTGAAGCTTTCTTT
TRBV20-1	TRBJ1-5	NA	few	CSAIDNQPQHF	TGCAGTGCTATCGACAATCAGCCCCAGCATTTT
TRBV11-3	TRBJ2-3	TRBD2	NA	CASSPRDYYLTDTQYF	TGTGCCAGCAGCCCTAGGGACTACTACCTCACAGATACGCAGTATTTT
TRBV7-9	TRBJ2-2	NA	NA	CASRITSRTGELFF	TGTGCCAGCAGGATTACTAGCCGGACCGGGGAGCTGTTTTTT
TRBV15	TRBJ2-1	TRBD2	NA	CATSRGLGTSGASGNEQFF	TGTGCCACCAGCAGAGGGTTAGGGACTAGCGGGGCCTCCGGGAATGAGCAGTTCTTC
TRBV7-3	TRBJ2-3	NA	NA	CASSLTSDTQYF	TGTGCCAGCAGCTTAACAAGCGATACGCAGTATTTT
TRBV15	TRBJ2-7	NA	few	CATSRDTREQYF	TGTGCCACCAGCAGAGATACGAGGGAGCAGTACTTC
TRBV15	TRBJ2-1	TRBD1	NA	CATSGQGARDEQFF	TGTGCCACCTCGGGACAGGGGGCGCGGGATGAGCAGTTCTTC
TRBV7-2	TRBJ2-5	NA	few	CASSLVGVRETQYF	TGTGCCAGCAGCTTAGTTGGGGTGCGGGAGACCCAGTACTTC
TRBV5-1	TRBJ2-5	NA	few	CASKDSQETQYF	TGCGCCAGCAAGGACAGTCAAGAGACCCAGTACTTC
TRBV7-3	TRBJ2-6	NA	NA	CASSHRRSSGANVLTF	TGTGCCAGCAGCCACCGACGGAGCTCTGGGGCCAACGTCCTGACTTTC
TRBV7-8	TRBJ2-1	NA	few	CASSLVTPREQFF	TGTGCCAGCAGCTTAGTGACCCCACGGGAGCAGTTCTTC
TRBV11-2	TRBJ2-5	NA	NA	CASSFGNQETQYF	TGTGCCAGCAGCTTTGGAAACCAAGAGACCCAGTACTTC
TRBV5-4	TRBJ1-2	NA	NA	CASSFARPDRGNGYTF	TGTGCCAGCAGCTTCGCCCGGCCGGACAGAGGGAATGGCTACACCTTC
TRBV15	TRBJ2-7	NA	few	CATSREGSSYEQYF	TGTGCCACCAGCAGAGAGGGCAGCTCCTACGAGCAGTACTTC
TRBV28	TRBJ2-3	TRBD2	few	CASSLRASGGGTQYF	TGTGCCAGCAGTTTAAGGGCTAGCGGGGGAGGTACGCAGTATTTT
TRBV29-1	TRBJ2-7	NA	NA	CSVDGDTTYEQYF	TGCAGCGTGGATGGGGACACGACCTACGAGCAGTACTTC
TRBV4-1	TRBJ1-4	NA	NA	CASSPGAPLNEKLFF	TGCGCCAGCAGCCCCGGGGCGCCACTTAATGAAAAACTGTTTTTT
TRBV7-2	TRBJ2-3	TRBD2	few	CASEKRELHTQYF	TGTGCCAGCGAGAAGCGGGAGTTGCATACGCAGTATTTT
TRBV18	TRBJ2-5	NA	NA	CASSPGTGRETQYF	TGTGCCAGCTCACCAGGTACTGGGAGAGAGACCCAGTACTTC
TRBV30	TRBJ1-2	NA	few	CACSGRRRTYGYTF	TGTGCCTGTTCGGGGAGAAGGCGGACCTATGGCTACACCTTC
TRBV6-4	TRBJ1-2	NA	NA	CASSDDRSRYGYTF	TGTGCCAGCAGTGACGACAGGTCTAGGTATGGCTACACCTTC
TRBV7-9	TRBJ2-3	TRBD2	NA	CASRHSGSAADTQYF	TGTGCCAGCAGACATAGCGGGAGTGCGGCAGATACGCAGTATTTT
TRBV9	TRBJ1-2	NA	NA	CASSAQGPYGYTF	TGTGCCAGCAGCGCCCAGGGGCCCTATGGCTACACCTTC
TRBV7-2	TRBJ1-2	NA	few	CASSSVGGFDGYTF	TGTGCCAGCAGCTCGGTCGGGGGCTTTGATGGCTACACCTTC
TRBV7-2	TRBJ2-5	NA	NA	CASGKGPQETQYF	TGTGCCAGCGGGAAGGGCCCCCAAGAGACCCAGTACTTC
TRBV6-5	TRBJ2-1	NA	NA	CASGRTDYNEQFF	TGTGCCAGCGGAAGGACAGACTACAATGAGCAGTTCTTC